Listed below are T cell receptor beta chains from one sample, sequenced in a study of blood T cell repertoires in COVID-19. Sequencing used immunoSEQ multiplex PCR; TCRdb keeps in-frame clones, though not all of them. In the table there are around 250,000 clones, roughly 88% of which are singletons. Material for sequencing was peripheral blood. The origin of the receptors is a man older than 75 with acute or convalescent COVID-19. The CDR3 runs from the conserved cysteine through the conserved F or W. Fields, in order: V gene, J gene, clone size, D gene, CDR3 DNA, CDR3 protein. A D gene is named only where the DNA matches it firmly. Clone size is not always given. Where it is, it says once, few, many or a class for expanded clones.

V gene: TRBV28
J gene: TRBJ1-5
clone size: NA
D gene: NA
CDR3 DNA: TGTGCCGCGGTCCGCGACAGCAATCAGCCCCAGCATTTT
CDR3 protein: CAAVRDSNQPQHF

V gene: TRBV29-1
J gene: TRBJ2-7
clone size: NA
D gene: TRBD2
CDR3 DNA: TGCAGCGTTGAAGCCGGAGCGGGAGGAAGCGAGCAGTACTTC
CDR3 protein: CSVEAGAGGSEQYF

V gene: TRBV7-8
J gene: TRBJ1-5
clone size: NA
D gene: TRBD1
CDR3 DNA: TGTGCCAGCAGCTTAGTTGGGACAGGGGGGAGCAATCAGCCCCAGCATTTT
CDR3 protein: CASSLVGTGGSNQPQHF

V gene: TRBV6-5
J gene: TRBJ2-7
clone size: NA
D gene: TRBD1
CDR3 DNA: TGTGCCAGCAGACGGACAGGGCGGGACGAGCAGTACTTC
CDR3 protein: CASRRTGRDEQYF

V gene: TRBV29-1
J gene: TRBJ2-5
clone size: NA
D gene: TRBD1
CDR3 DNA: TGCAGCGGGAGGACAGGGATAAGAGGAGAGACCCAGTACTTC
CDR3 protein: CSGRTGIRGETQYF

V gene: TRBV7-8
J gene: TRBJ1-4
clone size: NA
D gene: TRBD1
CDR3 DNA: TGTGCCAGCAGCCGGGACAGGGTCGAAAAACTGTTTTTT
CDR3 protein: CASSRDRVEKLFF

V gene: TRBV12-3/TRBV12-4
J gene: TRBJ1-3
clone size: NA
D gene: NA
CDR3 DNA: TGTGCCAGCAGCTATGGAAACACCATATATTTT
CDR3 protein: CASSYGNTIYF

V gene: TRBV28
J gene: TRBJ2-3
clone size: NA
D gene: NA
CDR3 DNA: TGTGCCAGCAGCCCCAGCGGAACATTGGGGGATACGCAGTATTTT
CDR3 protein: CASSPSGTLGDTQYF

V gene: TRBV6-5
J gene: TRBJ1-1
clone size: few
D gene: TRBD1
CDR3 DNA: TGTGCCAGCAGACTGGACAGGGCCATGAACACTGAAGCTTTCTTT
CDR3 protein: CASRLDRAMNTEAFF

V gene: TRBV10-2
J gene: TRBJ2-1
clone size: NA
D gene: NA
CDR3 DNA: TGCGCCAGCAATCCGGGACAAACTCGGGAAGATGAGCAGTTCTTC
CDR3 protein: CASNPGQTREDEQFF

V gene: TRBV18
J gene: TRBJ1-4
clone size: once
D gene: NA
CDR3 DNA: TGTGCCAGCTCACCCGGGGTACCAACTAATGAAAAACTGTTTTTT
CDR3 protein: CASSPGVPTNEKLFF

V gene: TRBV3-1/TRBV3-2
J gene: TRBJ1-6
clone size: few
D gene: NA
CDR3 DNA: TGTGCCAGCAGCCAAATAGGGCAGGGTGGGTCACCCCTCCACTTT
CDR3 protein: CASSQIGQGGSPLHF

V gene: TRBV7-9
J gene: TRBJ1-4
clone size: NA
D gene: NA
CDR3 DNA: TGTGCCAGCAGCTTTGGCTTCAGGGGCGAGGGTGAAAAACTGTTTTTT
CDR3 protein: CASSFGFRGEGEKLFF

V gene: TRBV27
J gene: TRBJ2-7
clone size: NA
D gene: NA
CDR3 DNA: TGTGCCAGCAGTTCGTACGACAGGCCAACCTACGAGCAGTACTTC
CDR3 protein: CASSSYDRPTYEQYF

V gene: TRBV27
J gene: TRBJ1-2
clone size: NA
D gene: NA
CDR3 DNA: TGTGCCAGCAGTTTAGGGACACCTCCTCGCTATGGCTACACCTTC
CDR3 protein: CASSLGTPPRYGYTF

V gene: TRBV24-1
J gene: TRBJ2-1
clone size: NA
D gene: TRBD2
CDR3 DNA: TGTGCCACCAGTGCCGCTTCTAGCGGGGGCCCCTACAATGAGCAGTTCTTC
CDR3 protein: CATSAASSGGPYNEQFF

V gene: TRBV28
J gene: TRBJ2-4
clone size: NA
D gene: NA
CDR3 DNA: TGTGCCAGCACAGGAACTCTGGCCAAAAACATTCAGTACTTC
CDR3 protein: CASTGTLAKNIQYF

V gene: TRBV7-6
J gene: TRBJ1-6
clone size: NA
D gene: NA
CDR3 DNA: TGTGCCAGCAGCTCCACTGGGGGGGGAGTCTCACCCCTCCACTTT
CDR3 protein: CASSSTGGGVSPLHF

V gene: TRBV19
J gene: TRBJ2-5
clone size: NA
D gene: NA
CDR3 DNA: TGTGCCAGTAGAAGCTCTTGGGCAGGGCAGGAGACCCAGTACTTC
CDR3 protein: CASRSSWAGQETQYF

V gene: TRBV3-1/TRBV3-2
J gene: TRBJ1-5
clone size: NA
D gene: NA
CDR3 DNA: TGTGCCAGCAGCCAAATGCGAAATCAGCCCCAGCATTTT
CDR3 protein: CASSQMRNQPQHF

V gene: TRBV28
J gene: TRBJ2-2
clone size: few
D gene: NA
CDR3 DNA: TGTGCCAGCAGTTTATACGGACAACTGAACACCGGGGAGCTGTTTTTT
CDR3 protein: CASSLYGQLNTGELFF

V gene: TRBV10-3
J gene: TRBJ1-3
clone size: NA
D gene: NA
CDR3 DNA: TGTGCCATCAGCCCGACAGCGAGCTCTGGAAACACCATATATTTT
CDR3 protein: CAISPTASSGNTIYF

V gene: TRBV28
J gene: TRBJ1-3
clone size: NA
D gene: NA
CDR3 DNA: TGTGCCAGCAGTTCGACAGAGTCTGGAAACACCATATATTTT
CDR3 protein: CASSSTESGNTIYF

V gene: TRBV5-6
J gene: TRBJ1-6
clone size: once
D gene: NA
CDR3 DNA: TGTGCCAGCACCCCCGGGACATCCTATAATTCACCCCTCCACTTT
CDR3 protein: CASTPGTSYNSPLHF

V gene: TRBV4-2
J gene: TRBJ1-6
clone size: NA
D gene: TRBD1
CDR3 DNA: TGTGCCAGCCGTCTGGGGACAGAGAATTCACCCCTCCACTTT
CDR3 protein: CASRLGTENSPLHF

V gene: TRBV2
J gene: TRBJ1-4
clone size: NA
D gene: TRBD1
CDR3 DNA: TGTGCCAGCAGCAAGGGACAGGGTGGTGAAAAACTGTTTTTT
CDR3 protein: CASSKGQGGEKLFF

V gene: TRBV10-2
J gene: TRBJ1-1
clone size: NA
D gene: TRBD1
CDR3 DNA: TGCGCCAGCAGTGTTGGGACAGTCACTGAAGCTTTCTTT
CDR3 protein: CASSVGTVTEAFF

V gene: TRBV6-5
J gene: TRBJ1-5
clone size: NA
D gene: NA
CDR3 DNA: TGTGCCACCGGGAGGGAGACAAATCAGCCCCAGCATTTT
CDR3 protein: CATGRETNQPQHF

V gene: TRBV5-1
J gene: TRBJ1-1
clone size: once
D gene: TRBD1
CDR3 DNA: TGCGCCAGCAGCTCCGGGACAGGGTTGGGGATGGCTGAAGCTTTCTTT
CDR3 protein: CASSSGTGLGMAEAFF

V gene: TRBV29-1
J gene: TRBJ2-7
clone size: NA
D gene: NA
CDR3 DNA: TGCAGCGTTGGGCAGGGGGGAGCCTACGAGCAGTACTTC
CDR3 protein: CSVGQGGAYEQYF

V gene: TRBV4-2
J gene: TRBJ2-5
clone size: NA
D gene: TRBD2
CDR3 DNA: TGTGCCAGCAGTCGGGGGACTAGCGGGGATCAAGAGACCCAGTACTTC
CDR3 protein: CASSRGTSGDQETQYF

V gene: TRBV5-1
J gene: TRBJ2-3
clone size: NA
D gene: TRBD1
CDR3 DNA: TGCGCCAGCAGCTTGGAGGGACAGGGTAGCGGCGCAGATACGCAGTATTTT
CDR3 protein: CASSLEGQGSGADTQYF

V gene: TRBV4-2
J gene: TRBJ2-1
clone size: NA
D gene: NA
CDR3 DNA: TGTGCCAGCAGCCAAGACTCTAGAGTGGGGGCCGGCTTCTTC
CDR3 protein: CASSQDSRVGAGFF

V gene: TRBV6-1
J gene: TRBJ2-6
clone size: NA
D gene: TRBD2
CDR3 DNA: TGTGCCAGCAGTGAAGAGACGGGACTAGCGAGGTCTGGGGCCAACGTCCTGACTTTC
CDR3 protein: CASSEETGLARSGANVLTF

V gene: TRBV4-3
J gene: TRBJ2-1
clone size: NA
D gene: NA
CDR3 DNA: TGCGCCAGCAGCCAAGTCCTCGGGATCAATGAGCAGTTCTTC
CDR3 protein: CASSQVLGINEQFF

V gene: TRBV4-2
J gene: TRBJ2-2
clone size: NA
D gene: NA
CDR3 DNA: TGTGCCAGCAGCCAAGTCTCCGGGGAGCTGTTTTTT
CDR3 protein: CASSQVSGELFF

V gene: TRBV18
J gene: TRBJ2-7
clone size: NA
D gene: TRBD2
CDR3 DNA: TGTGCCAGCTCACCACGGGAGGGTATCTCCTACGAGCAGTACTTC
CDR3 protein: CASSPREGISYEQYF

V gene: TRBV4-1
J gene: TRBJ2-5
clone size: NA
D gene: NA
CDR3 DNA: TGCGCCAGCAGCAATCAGGGGCTACCCCAAGAGACCCAGTACTTC
CDR3 protein: CASSNQGLPQETQYF

V gene: TRBV5-4
J gene: TRBJ1-2
clone size: NA
D gene: TRBD1
CDR3 DNA: TGTGCCAGCAGCTCGATGACAGGGGGCGAAGGAGGCTACACCTTC
CDR3 protein: CASSSMTGGEGGYTF

V gene: TRBV6-5
J gene: TRBJ1-4
clone size: once
D gene: NA
CDR3 DNA: TGTGCCAGCAGTACAGGGTGGGAGGAAAAACTGTTTTTT
CDR3 protein: CASSTGWEEKLFF

V gene: TRBV7-8
J gene: TRBJ1-5
clone size: NA
D gene: NA
CDR3 DNA: TGTGCCAGTCATCAGGGTTACGATCAGCCCCAGCATTTT
CDR3 protein: CASHQGYDQPQHF

V gene: TRBV5-1
J gene: TRBJ2-7
clone size: NA
D gene: NA
CDR3 DNA: TGCGCCAGCAGCTTGGATCTGGGGCAGAAGCAGTACTTC
CDR3 protein: CASSLDLGQKQYF

V gene: TRBV9
J gene: TRBJ2-3
clone size: NA
D gene: NA
CDR3 DNA: TGTGCCCGACGGGACGGGAGAGGTGATACGCAGTATTTT
CDR3 protein: CARRDGRGDTQYF

V gene: TRBV15
J gene: TRBJ2-5
clone size: NA
D gene: NA
CDR3 DNA: TGTGCCACCAGCAGAGATGGGGCAGGGCTTGACGGGACCCAGTACTTC
CDR3 protein: CATSRDGAGLDGTQYF